These 24 T cell receptor beta chains share one sample of origin, sequenced in a study of post-analysis software for immune sequencing data. Findings and limits, study-wide: Roughly 5 TRBV segments, including TRBV5-6, TRBV5-1 and TRBV20-1, were more frequent in patients than controls.

Antigens for these TCRs are unknown. TCR beta cDNA libraries had unique molecular identifiers. TCRdb independently ran MiXCR on the PCR reads; one entry per CDR3 protein. The top ten hold approximately 1.7% of the sample, which has 500,000 to 600,000 distinct CDR3 sequences, roughly 45% seen once. The source material was blood. These TCRs come from a girl aged 5-17 years with multiple sclerosis.

This clonotype was seen more than once but under ten times. The gene calls are TRBV7-9 and TRBJ1-2; D call uncertain. The CDR3 loop spans 11 amino acids. CDR1 and CDR2 (germline): SEHNR, FQNEAQ (reference sequence). Trimming removed 3 bases at V and 4 bases at J, with 3 bases between. The CDR3 region is CASSFVYGYTF. In DNA, the CDR3 is TGTGCCAGCAGCTTTGTCTATGGCTACACCTTC.

This clonotype was seen a few times. The CDR3 DNA follows: TGTGCCAGCAGCTTAATGAGCAATCAGCCCCAGCATTTT. Protein: CASSLMSNQPQHF. V gene TRBV7-3 combines with J gene TRBJ1-5, with D unclear. Trimming left V 1 base short and J 1 base short, with 2 bases between. Looked up from germline, CDR1 is SGHTA and CDR2 is FQGTGA. The CDR3 sequence is 13 residues long.

This rearrangement joins TRBV20-1 to TRBJ2-1; 7 bases agree with TRBD2. Germline CDR1 and CDR2: DFQATT and SNEGSKA (reference sequence). The CDR3 totals 14 residues. Trimming took 3 bases from V and 2 from J; bases not matched to a gene: 4. The CDR3 protein is CSARSLAAYNEQFF. CDR3 nucleotides: TGCAGTGCTAGGAGCCTAGCGGCCTACAATGAGCAGTTCTTC.

This clonotype was seen repeatedly, ten times or more. The V call is TRBV7-2, the J call TRBJ1-5, with 9 bases matching TRBD1. Per germline, CDR1 SGHTA and CDR2 FQGNSA. The CDR3 covers 13 residues. With 6 bases clipped from V and 4 bases from J, the junction kept 1 base outside the gene matches. This CDR3 reads CASRQGANQPQHF. As DNA, the CDR3 is TGTGCCAGCAGACAGGGGGCGAATCAGCCCCAGCATTTT.

The CDR3 DNA is TGCGCCAGCAGCTGGGAGGGCCCACGACGCGAGCAGTACTTC. Its protein product is CASSWEGPRREQYF. This chain links TRBV5-1 with TRBJ2-7, with TRBD2 matching over 7 bases. The CDR3 loop spans 14 amino acids. The germline gives CDR1 SGHRS, CDR2 YFSETQ. With 3 bases clipped from V and 6 bases from J, the junction kept 9 bases outside the gene matches.

The CDR3 spells CASSPLGGYSNQPQHF. For the CDR3, the DNA is TGTGCCAGCTCGCCCCTAGGGGGCTATAGCAATCAGCCCCAGCATTTT. The gene calls are TRBV18 and TRBJ1-5, with 7 nucleotides matching TRBD1. This CDR3 is 16 amino acids long. Germline CDR1 is KGHSH and CDR2 is LQKENI. The V segment lost 6 bases and the J segment 0 bases; nucleotides outside the gene matches: 8.

The genes are TRBV6-5 and TRBJ1-1, with D uncertain. The V gene lost 3 bases and the J gene lost 4 bases, with 12 bases spanning the gap. Germline values: CDR1 MNHEY, CDR2 SVGAGI. The CDR3 covers 14 residues. CDR3 residues: CASSYRRAPTEAFF. In DNA form, the CDR3 reads TGTGCCAGCAGTTATCGGAGGGCTCCCACTGAAGCTTTCTTT.

This chain connects TRBV28 to TRBJ2-5; TRBD2 matches 7 bases. V trimming: 5 bases; J trimming: 3 bases; junction bases outside the gene matches: 9. Germline V gene data show CDR1 as MDHEN and CDR2 as SYDVKM. The CDR3 consists of 15 residues. CDR3 loop: CASSEAGVVEETQYF. The CDR3 DNA reads as TGTGCCAGCAGTGAGGCGGGAGTAGTGGAAGAGACCCAGTACTTC.

This chain links TRBV5-1 with TRBJ2-3; no clear D gene. V lost 1 base, J lost 6 bases, and 21 bases lay in between. Germline CDR1 SGHRS, CDR2 YFSETQ. The CDR3 has 17 residues. In DNA form, the CDR3 reads TGCGCCAGCAGCTTGTATGGTCCGGTCCCGATGTGGGATACGCAGTATTTT. This codes for CASSLYGPVPMWDTQYF.

This clonotype showed up just a few times. In DNA form, the CDR3 reads TGCAGCGTTGGCAGGAACTCCTACGAGCAGTACTTC. It specifies CSVGRNSYEQYF. The chain employs TRBV29-1 and TRBJ2-7; D unclear. The germline CDR1 and CDR2 sequences are SQVTM and ANQGSEA. The CDR3 is 12 residues long. Trimming stripped 4 bases from V and 0 bases from J, with 7 bases between.

This chain joins TRBV29-1 and TRBJ2-7; D possibly uses TRBD1 or TRBD2 (6 bases each). The J call is doubtful: the DNA matches TRBJ2-5 better. In germline, CDR1 is SQVTM, CDR2 ANQGSEA. This CDR3 has 13 residues. DNA of the CDR3: TGCAGCGCCAGAGTCGGGGGCACCGAGACCCAGTACTTC. Protein sequence: CSARVGGTETQYF.

The table lists this clonotype with a few counts. This chain links TRBV3-1 with TRBJ2-5; TRBD2 might be the D (5 bases). Per the germline V gene, CDR1 is LGHDT and CDR2 is YNNKEL (reference sequence). The CDR3 totals 12 residues. V was cut by 2 bases and J by 5 bases, with 6 bases left in between. The CDR3 protein is CASSQSGETQYF. Here the CDR3 DNA reads TGTGCCAGCAGCCAATCGGGGGAGACCCAGTACTTC.

This chain connects TRBV5-1 to TRBJ2-1, with D perhaps matching TRBD1 or TRBD2 (6 bases each). The V end was cut by 4 bases, the J end by 9 bases, with 11 bases between. This CDR3 has 12 residues. The germline V gene has CDR1 SGHRS and CDR2 YFSETQ. DNA for the CDR3: TGCGCCAGCAGCGAGGAGGGGGGTGAGCAGTTCTTC. Translating it yields CASSEEGGEQFF.

The V call is TRBV10-3, the J call TRBJ2-7; the D is unclear. The length of the CDR3 is 12 residues. V gave up 2 bases and J gave up 6 bases, with 8 bases separating them. Looked up from germline, CDR1 is ENHRY and CDR2 is SYGVKD. CDR3 amino acids: CAISEGVTEQYF. Here the CDR3 DNA reads TGTGCCATCAGTGAGGGGGTGACCGAGCAGTACTTC.

The sample holds a few counts of this clonotype. CDR3: CATSGGQNYNEQFF. The CDR3, as DNA: TGTGCCACCAGCGGGGGACAGAACTACAATGAGCAGTTCTTC. The chain joins TRBV15 to TRBJ2-1, with 7 bases identical to TRBD1. CDR1 and CDR2 (germline): LNHNV, YYDKDF (reference sequence). Germline trimming cut 5 bases from V and 3 bases from J; bases unmatched to any gene: 4. The length of the CDR3 is 14 residues.

The chain carries TRBV9 and TRBJ1-2; no definite D call. V dropped 0 bases and J dropped 7 bases, with 16 bases sitting between them. CDR3 length: 15 amino acids. Germline loops: CDR1 SGDLS, CDR2 YYNGEE. Here the CDR3 reads CASSVDVLGSAGYTF. CDR3 DNA sequence: TGTGCCAGCAGCGTAGATGTCCTGGGGTCTGCTGGCTACACCTTC.

The genes are TRBV12-3 or TRBV12-4 and TRBJ1-5; 10 bases are a match to TRBD1. Trimming took 6 bases from V and 7 from J; bases not matched to a gene: 3. This CDR3 has 13 amino acids. The CDR3 reads CASRGQGTQPQHF. In nucleotides, the CDR3 is TGTGCCAGCAGGGGACAGGGGACCCAGCCCCAGCATTTT.

This clonotype was observed a few times. The rearrangement uses TRBV4-2 and TRBJ2-1; the match to TRBD1 covers 8 bases. The germline gives CDR1 LGHNA, CDR2 YNFKEQ. The V and J ends lost 4 bases and 3 bases, in that order; junction bases with no gene match: 14. The CDR3 totals 18 residues. This CDR3 reads CASSLPGQGANFYNEQFF. CDR3 bases: TGTGCCAGCAGCCTTCCCGGACAGGGAGCCAACTTCTACAATGAGCAGTTCTTC.

V usage is TRBV6-5 and J usage is TRBJ2-5; D could derive from TRBD1 or TRBD2 (7 bases each). V lost 6 bases and J lost 4, with 15 bases in between. The CDR3 extends over 14 amino acids. In germline, CDR1 is MNHEY, CDR2 SVGAGI. The CDR3 reads CASSRQGGRETQYF. The CDR3 bases are TGTGCCAGCAGCCGTCAGGGGGGGAGAGAGACCCAGTACTTC.

V usage is TRBV12-3 or TRBV12-4 and J usage is TRBJ2-1; D not certain. Trimming left V 5 bases short and J 0 bases short, with 8 bases between. There are 14 residues in the CDR3. CDR3 coding DNA: TGTGCCAGCAGTCCAATGAGCTCCTACAATGAGCAGTTCTTC. It encodes CASSPMSSYNEQFF.

J is TRBJ1-4 and V is TRBV12-3 or TRBV12-4, with D hard to call. V lost 8 bases, J lost 4 bases, and 11 bases lay in between. The CDR3 covers 13 residues. CDR3 sequence: CASGGTNNEKLFF. In nucleotides, the CDR3 is TGTGCCAGCGGTGGCACCAATAATGAAAAACTGTTTTTT.

The chain links TRBV29-1 to TRBJ1-1; D not certain. The CDR3 length is 13 residues. Germline loops: CDR1 SQVTM, CDR2 ANQGSEA. The CDR3 spells CYGSGGSNTEAFF. CDR3 nucleotide sequence: TGCTATGGGAGCGGAGGGTCGAACACTGAAGCTTTCTTT.

CDR3 amino acids: CASSSVGVGNQPQHF. The CDR3 DNA is TGTGCCAGCAGTTCAGTCGGGGTAGGCAATCAGCCCCAGCATTTT. The chain employs TRBV12-3 or TRBV12-4 and TRBJ1-5; D is unclear. V gave up 4 bases and J gave up 2 bases, with 12 bases separating them. CDR3 length: 15 amino acids.

This clonotype was counted between two and nine times. The chain recombines TRBV5-1 with TRBJ2-1, with a tentative D call TRBD2 (5 bases). Germline-derived CDR1 and CDR2 are SGHRS and YFSETQ. V was clipped by 3 bases and J by 5 bases, with 9 bases between them. This CDR3 is 13 amino acids long. The CDR3 sequence: CASSSGMDNEQFF. The DNA of the CDR3 is TGCGCCAGCAGCTCCGGGATGGACAATGAGCAGTTCTTC.